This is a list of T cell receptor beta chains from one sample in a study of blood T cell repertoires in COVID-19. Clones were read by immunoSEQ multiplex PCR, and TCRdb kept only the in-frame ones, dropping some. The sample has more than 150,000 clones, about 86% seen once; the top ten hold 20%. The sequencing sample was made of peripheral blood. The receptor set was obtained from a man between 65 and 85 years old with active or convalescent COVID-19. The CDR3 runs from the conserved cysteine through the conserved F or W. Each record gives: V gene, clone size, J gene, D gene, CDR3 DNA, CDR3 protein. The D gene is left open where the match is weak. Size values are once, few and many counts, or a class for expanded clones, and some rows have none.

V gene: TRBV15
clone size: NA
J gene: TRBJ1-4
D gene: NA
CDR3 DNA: TGTGCCACCAGCAGCGGAAGGGGCCTTAATAGTGAAAAACTGTTTTTT
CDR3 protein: CATSSGRGLNSEKLFF

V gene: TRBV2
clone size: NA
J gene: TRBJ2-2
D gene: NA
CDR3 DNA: TGTGCCAGCAGGGGGGACATCAGCACCGGGGAGCTGTTTTTT
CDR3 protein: CASRGDISTGELFF

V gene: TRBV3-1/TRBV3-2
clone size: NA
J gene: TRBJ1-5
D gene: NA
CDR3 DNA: TGTGCCAGCAGCCCAACTAAAAATAATCAGCCCCAGCATTTT
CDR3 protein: CASSPTKNNQPQHF

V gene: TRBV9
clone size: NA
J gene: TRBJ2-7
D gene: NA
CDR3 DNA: TGTGCCAGCAACTCTCCGGGAGAGAGACTGAACTTC
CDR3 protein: CASNSPGERLNF

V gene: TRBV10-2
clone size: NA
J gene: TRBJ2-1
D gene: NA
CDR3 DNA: TGCGCCAGCACGGAAAGCGTGAGCTCCTACAATGAGCAGTTCTTC
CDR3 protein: CASTESVSSYNEQFF

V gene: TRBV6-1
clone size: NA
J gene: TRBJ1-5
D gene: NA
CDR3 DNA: TGTGCCAGCAGTGAAATAGGGGGTAGGGATCAGCCCCAGCATTTT
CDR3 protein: CASSEIGGRDQPQHF

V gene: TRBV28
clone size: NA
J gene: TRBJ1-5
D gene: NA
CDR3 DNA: TGTGCCAGCAGTTCTTCAGGGTCCTCGGGGGTTCAGCCCCAGCATTTT
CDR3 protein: CASSSSGSSGVQPQHF

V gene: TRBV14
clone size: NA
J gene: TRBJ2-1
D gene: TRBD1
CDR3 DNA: TGTGCCAGCAGCCAAATGGGAACAGGGGGTTATGAGCAGTTCTTC
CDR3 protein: CASSQMGTGGYEQFF

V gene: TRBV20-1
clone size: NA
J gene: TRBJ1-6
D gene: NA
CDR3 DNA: TGCAGTGCAAGTACCGGGGTACCTAATTCACCCCTCCACTTT
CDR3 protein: CSASTGVPNSPLHF

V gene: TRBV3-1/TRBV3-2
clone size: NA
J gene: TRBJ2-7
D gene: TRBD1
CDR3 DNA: TGTGCCAGCAGCCCCGGGACAGGGGGCGCCGAGCAGTACTTC
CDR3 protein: CASSPGTGGAEQYF

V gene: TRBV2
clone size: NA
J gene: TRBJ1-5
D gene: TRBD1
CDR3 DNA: TGTGCCAGCAGCGACAGGGGAGGCAATCAGCCCCAGCATTTT
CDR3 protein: CASSDRGGNQPQHF

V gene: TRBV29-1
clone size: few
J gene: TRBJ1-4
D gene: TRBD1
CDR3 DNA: TGCAGCGTTGTAGGTAGGGGGCTCGGTGAAAAACTGTTTTTT
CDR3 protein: CSVVGRGLGEKLFF

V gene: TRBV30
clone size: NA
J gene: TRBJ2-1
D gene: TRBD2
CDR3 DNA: TGTGCCTGGAGTGTACAGAGACTAGCGGGAGGAATTCGTGAGCAGTTCTTC
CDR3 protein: CAWSVQRLAGGIREQFF

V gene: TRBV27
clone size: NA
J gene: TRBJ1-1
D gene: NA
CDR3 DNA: TGTGCCAGCAGATTACAGGGTATTAGGACTGAAGCTTTCTTT
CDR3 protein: CASRLQGIRTEAFF

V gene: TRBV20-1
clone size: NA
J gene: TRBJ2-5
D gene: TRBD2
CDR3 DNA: TGCAGTGCTAGTCGGACTAGCGGGCGCATGTACCAAGAGACCCAGTACTTC
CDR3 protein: CSASRTSGRMYQETQYF

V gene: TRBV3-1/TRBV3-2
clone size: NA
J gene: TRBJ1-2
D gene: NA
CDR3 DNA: TGTGCCAGCAGCCAAGACTTGCGGACCGTCGAGGGGGATGGCTACACCTTC
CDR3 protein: CASSQDLRTVEGDGYTF

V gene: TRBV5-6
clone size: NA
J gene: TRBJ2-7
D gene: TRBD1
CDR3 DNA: TGTGCCAGCAGCTTGTATATGGGACAGGGACTCTACGAGCAGTACTTC
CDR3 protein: CASSLYMGQGLYEQYF

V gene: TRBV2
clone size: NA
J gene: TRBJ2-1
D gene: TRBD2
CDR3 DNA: TGTGCCAGCAGGCCCAGACTAGCGGGGCGAAGAAATGAGCAGTTCTTC
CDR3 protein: CASRPRLAGRRNEQFF

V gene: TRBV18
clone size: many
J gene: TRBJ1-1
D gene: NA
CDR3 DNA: TGTGCCAGCTCACCCAAACAGGGTCTGAACACTGAAGCTTTCTTT
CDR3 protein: CASSPKQGLNTEAFF

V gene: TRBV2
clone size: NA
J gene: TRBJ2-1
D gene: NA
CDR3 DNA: TGTGCCAGCTATCGGAGCTTCGGCTTCAATGAGCAGTTCTTC
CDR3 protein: CASYRSFGFNEQFF

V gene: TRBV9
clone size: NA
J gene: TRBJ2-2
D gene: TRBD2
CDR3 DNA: TGTGCCAGCAGCGTAGGTAGCGGGGGAGAGATGACCGGGGAGCTGTTTTTT
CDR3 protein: CASSVGSGGEMTGELFF

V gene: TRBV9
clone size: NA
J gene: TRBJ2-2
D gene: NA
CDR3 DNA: TGTGCCAGCAGCCCGGGGACTCGAAAAGGGGAGCTGTTTTTT
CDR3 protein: CASSPGTRKGELFF

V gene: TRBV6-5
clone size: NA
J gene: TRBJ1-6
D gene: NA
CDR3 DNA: TGTGCCAGCAGTAGAGCCCACGTCGCTTCACCCCTCCACTTT
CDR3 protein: CASSRAHVASPLHF

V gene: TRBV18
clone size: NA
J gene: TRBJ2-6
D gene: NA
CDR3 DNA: TGTGCCAGCTCACCCCGTGGGCAAAAAATCTCTGGGGCCAACGTCCTGACTTTC
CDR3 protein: CASSPRGQKISGANVLTF

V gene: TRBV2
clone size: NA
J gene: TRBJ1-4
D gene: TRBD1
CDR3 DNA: TGTGCCAGCAGTGTCGGGACAGTTAATGAAAAACTGTTTTTT
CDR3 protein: CASSVGTVNEKLFF

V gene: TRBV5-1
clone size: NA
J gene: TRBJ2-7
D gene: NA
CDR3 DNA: TGCGCCAGCAGCACGACAGCTCCCTACGAGCAGTACTTC
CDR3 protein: CASSTTAPYEQYF

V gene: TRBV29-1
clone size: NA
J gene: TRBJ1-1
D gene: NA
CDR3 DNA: TGCAGCGTTGTTCTCCCAGGTGAAGCTTTCTTT
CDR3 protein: CSVVLPGEAFF

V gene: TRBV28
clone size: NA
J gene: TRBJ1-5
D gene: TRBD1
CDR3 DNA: TGTGCCAGCAGTCCACACACGACAGGGAAGAATCAGCCCCAGCATTTT
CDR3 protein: CASSPHTTGKNQPQHF

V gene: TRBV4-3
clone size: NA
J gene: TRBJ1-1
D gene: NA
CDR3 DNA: TGCGCCAGCAGCCAAATCGAGTGGAACAGGGAAGCTTTCTTT
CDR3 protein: CASSQIEWNREAFF

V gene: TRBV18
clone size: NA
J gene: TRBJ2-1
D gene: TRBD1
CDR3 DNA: TGTGCCAGCTCACCACTGTCACAGGGGGATGAGCAGTTCTTC
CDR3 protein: CASSPLSQGDEQFF

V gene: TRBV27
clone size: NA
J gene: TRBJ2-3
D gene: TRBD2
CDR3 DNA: TGTGCCAGCAGCCCGGGACTAGCACGGGCAGATACGCAGTATTTT
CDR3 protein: CASSPGLARADTQYF

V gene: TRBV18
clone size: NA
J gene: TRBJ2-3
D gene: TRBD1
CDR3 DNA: TGTGCCAGCTCATCTCGACAGGGAGTAGATACGCAGTATTTT
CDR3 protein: CASSSRQGVDTQYF

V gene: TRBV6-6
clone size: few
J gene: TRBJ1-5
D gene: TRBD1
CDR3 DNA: TGTGCCAGCACCAACCCGGGGACAGGGGTCAAGCCCCAGCATTTT
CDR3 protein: CASTNPGTGVKPQHF

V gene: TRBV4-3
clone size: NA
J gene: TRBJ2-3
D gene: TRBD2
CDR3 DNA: TGCGCCAGCAGCCAACATCCCCAGGGAGGGGCGCGTTCGACAGATACGCAGTATTTT
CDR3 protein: CASSQHPQGGARSTDTQYF

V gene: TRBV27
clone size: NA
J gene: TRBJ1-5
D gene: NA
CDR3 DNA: TGTGCCAGCAGCCAAGGACTTACCAGGGGTCAGCCCCAGCATTTT
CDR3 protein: CASSQGLTRGQPQHF

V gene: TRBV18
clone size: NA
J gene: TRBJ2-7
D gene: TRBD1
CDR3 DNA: TGTGCCAGCTCACCACCAAGTATGGGACAGGGGGTCTACGAGCAGTACTTC
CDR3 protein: CASSPPSMGQGVYEQYF

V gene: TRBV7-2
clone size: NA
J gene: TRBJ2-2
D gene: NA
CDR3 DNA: TGTGCCAGCAGGCCCGCGACCGGGGAGCTGTTTTTT
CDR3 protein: CASRPATGELFF

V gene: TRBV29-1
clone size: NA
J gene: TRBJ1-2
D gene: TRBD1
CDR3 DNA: TGCAGCGTTGAACTATGGGACAGAAACTATGGCTACACCTTC
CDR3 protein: CSVELWDRNYGYTF

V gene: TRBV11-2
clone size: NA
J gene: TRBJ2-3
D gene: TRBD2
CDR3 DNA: TGTGCCAGCAGCCATAGCGGGACACGCACAGATACGCAGTATTTT
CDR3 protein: CASSHSGTRTDTQYF

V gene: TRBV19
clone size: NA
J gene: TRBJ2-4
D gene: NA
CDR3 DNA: TGTGCCAGTAGAAGGGGTTACATTCAGTACTTC
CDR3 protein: CASRRGYIQYF

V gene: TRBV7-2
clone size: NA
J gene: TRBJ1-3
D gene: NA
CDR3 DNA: TGTGCCAGCAGCTTAGGGGGAGGAACTGGAAACACCATATATTTT
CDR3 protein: CASSLGGGTGNTIYF

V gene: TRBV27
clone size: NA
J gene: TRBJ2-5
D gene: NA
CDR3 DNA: TGTGCCAGCAGTCCTCAAGTCCTCGATTTAGCGACCCAGTACTTC
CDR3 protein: CASSPQVLDLATQYF

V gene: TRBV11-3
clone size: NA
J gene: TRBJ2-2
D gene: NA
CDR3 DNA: TGTGCCAGCCGTCGTGCCGGCGGGTCCGAGGGGGAGCTGTTTTTT
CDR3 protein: CASRRAGGSEGELFF

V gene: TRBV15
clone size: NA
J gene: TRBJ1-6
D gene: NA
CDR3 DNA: TGTGCCACCAGCAGGTTACAGGGATCCTATAATTCACCCCTCCACTTT
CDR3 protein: CATSRLQGSYNSPLHF

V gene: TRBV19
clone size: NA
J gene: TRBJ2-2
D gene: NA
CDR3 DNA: TGTGCCAGTACCCCCAGGGGTATGAACACCGGGGAGCTGTTTTTT
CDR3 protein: CASTPRGMNTGELFF

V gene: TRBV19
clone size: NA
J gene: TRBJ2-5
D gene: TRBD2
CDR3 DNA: TGTGCCAGTAGTAGGGGAGGGGTTGCGGAGACCCAGTACTTC
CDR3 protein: CASSRGGVAETQYF

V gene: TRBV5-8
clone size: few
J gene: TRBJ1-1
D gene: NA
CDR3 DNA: TGTGCCAGCAGCTTGGTCCGAACGGGGAACACTGAAGCTTTCTTT
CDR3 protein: CASSLVRTGNTEAFF

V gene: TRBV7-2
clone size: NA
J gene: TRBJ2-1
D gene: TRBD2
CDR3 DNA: TGTGCCAGCAGCCCCGGGAGGAGCTCCTACAATGAGCAGTTCTTC
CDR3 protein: CASSPGRSSYNEQFF

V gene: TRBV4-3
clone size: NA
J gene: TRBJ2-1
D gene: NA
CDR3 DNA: TGCGCCAGCAGCCAAGCAGTACGGCCCCAGGTGCAGTTCTTC
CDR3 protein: CASSQAVRPQVQFF

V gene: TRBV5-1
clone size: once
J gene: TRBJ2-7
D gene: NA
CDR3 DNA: TGCGCCAGCAGCTTGTATCCTACCTCCTACGAGCAGTACTTC
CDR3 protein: CASSLYPTSYEQYF

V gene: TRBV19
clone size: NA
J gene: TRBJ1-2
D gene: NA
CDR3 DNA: TGTGCCACCCGCAGATTTAACTATGGCTACACCTTC
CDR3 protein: CATRRFNYGYTF

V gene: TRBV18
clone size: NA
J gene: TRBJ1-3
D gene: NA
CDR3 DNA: TGTGCCAGCTCACCAGATCACGGGGGTGGCACCATATATTTT
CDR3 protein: CASSPDHGGGTIYF

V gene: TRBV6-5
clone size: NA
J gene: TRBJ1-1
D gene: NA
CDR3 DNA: TGTGCCAGCAGTTACCCGGGGGTGGGTACTGAAGCTTTCTTT
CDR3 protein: CASSYPGVGTEAFF

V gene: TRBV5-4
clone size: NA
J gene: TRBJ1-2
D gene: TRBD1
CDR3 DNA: TGTGCCAGCAGCCCTAGTCCGGGACAGGGGTCAATGCGCGGCTACACCTTC
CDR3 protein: CASSPSPGQGSMRGYTF